These 21 T cell receptor beta chains were sequenced from one sample in a study of blood T cell repertoires in COVID-19. The protocol was immunoSEQ multiplex PCR, while the TCRdb copy is restricted to in-frame clones and leaves out a portion. The sample carries 300,000 to 450,000 clones, more than 70% recorded once. The sample taken for sequencing was PBMCs or T cells enriched from blood (not recorded which). These receptors were obtained from a man under 40 who had recovered from COVID-19.

The chain joins TRBV4-3 to TRBJ2-7; perhaps TRBD2 as D (6 bases). The V end lost 0 bases, the J end lost 0 bases, and 12 bases lay between the germline ends. This CDR3 comprises 16 residues. Germline V gene data show CDR1 as LGHNA and CDR2 as YSLEER. In DNA, the CDR3 is TGCGCCAGCAGCCAAGATGGGCCGACTAGCTCCTACGAGCAGTACTTC. It yields the protein CASSQDGPTSSYEQYF.

V and J are TRBV6-2 or TRBV6-3 and TRBJ2-5, with D possibly being TRBD2 (6 bases). The CDR3 is 16 residues long. The V gene lost 2 bases and the J gene lost 4 bases, with 17 bases spanning the gap. Germline V CDR1 and CDR2: MNHEY, SVGEGT. CDR3 nucleotide sequence: TGTGCCAGCAGTTACGTGGACCCGGGGCGGGGAGAGACCCAGTACTTC. Amino acid sequence: CASSYVDPGRGETQYF.

This chain connects TRBV2 to TRBJ2-1; D unresolved. The V and J ends lost 2 bases and 2 bases respectively, with 10 bases between them. The CDR3 runs to 15 residues. Germline loops: CDR1 SNHLY, CDR2 FYNNEI. CDR3: CASSEFELTYNEQFF. CDR3 DNA sequence: TGTGCCAGCAGTGAATTTGAACTGACCTACAATGAGCAGTTCTTC.

The chain has TRBV30 and TRBJ2-7; possible D gene TRBD1, 6 bases. The CDR3 runs 14 residues. Germline values: CDR1 GTSNPN, CDR2 SVGIG (reference sequence). The germline V and J ends were trimmed by 0 bases and 6 bases, with 15 bases remaining between them. This CDR3 reads CAWSVDRSTAEQYF. CDR3 nucleotides: TGTGCCTGGAGTGTAGACAGGTCAACGGCCGAGCAGTACTTC.

The CDR3 spells CASSSWTGNNYNEQFF. Here the CDR3 DNA reads TGTGCCAGCAGTTCTTGGACGGGAAACAACTACAATGAGCAGTTCTTC. V is TRBV27 and J is TRBJ2-1, with a weak D call TRBD2 (5 bases). Germline V gene data show CDR1 as MNHEY and CDR2 as SMNVEV (reference sequence). The CDR3 contains 16 residues. V lost 4 bases, J lost 3 bases, and 16 bases lay in between.

The rearrangement uses TRBV7-2 and TRBJ1-2, with D uncertain. Germline CDR1 is SGHTA and CDR2 is FQGNSA. Trimming pared 0 bases from V and 6 bases from J, leaving 8 bases between. This CDR3 is 13 amino acids long. CDR3 DNA: TGTGCCAGCAGCTTAGCATCGTATAATGGCTACACCTTC. Amino acids: CASSLASYNGYTF. Full variable domain (rest looked up from reference TRBV7-2 and TRBJ1-2): GAGVSQSPSNKVTEKGKDVELRCDPISGHTALYWYRQSLGQGLEFLIYFQGNSAPDKSGLPSDRFSAERTGGSVSTLTIQRTQQEDSAVYLCASSLASYNGYTFGSGTRLTVV.

V gene TRBV29-1 combines with J gene TRBJ1-3; D may be TRBD1 (5 bases). Germline V gives CDR1 SQVTM, CDR2 ANQGSEA. The V end was cut by 5 bases, the J end by 0 bases, with 11 bases between. CDR3 length equals 14 residues. In nucleotides, the CDR3 is TGCAGCGTTTCTACAGGATTCTCTGGAAACACCATATATTTT. Translated: CSVSTGFSGNTIYF.

This chain connects TRBV7-2 to TRBJ1-1; no firm D call. Germline V gives CDR1 SGHTA, CDR2 FQGNSA. Trimming removed 0 bases from V and 6 bases from J, with 11 bases in between. The CDR3 runs 14 residues. CDR3 in DNA: TGTGCCAGCAGCTTAGCAGCGGTTACGGCTGAAGCTTTCTTT. Residues: CASSLAAVTAEAFF.

The chain couples TRBV11-2 to TRBJ1-6; perhaps TRBD1 as D (6 bases). The CDR3 loop spans 17 amino acids. Germline V CDR1 and CDR2: SGHAT, FQNNGV. Trimming cost V 5 bases and J 0 bases, with 14 bases left between them. In nucleotides, the CDR3 is TGTGCCAGCAGCCAGGGACACCTGAGCTCCTATAATTCACCCCTCCACTTT. It translates to CASSQGHLSSYNSPLHF.

The V gene is TRBV10-3, the J gene TRBJ2-1, with 13 bases lining up with TRBD2. The germline CDR1 and CDR2 sequences are ENHRY and SYGVKD. The CDR3 loop spans 19 amino acids. The trim removed 4 bases at V and 2 bases at J, leaving 11 bases unmatched. CDR3 bases: TGTGCCATCAGTGGGGGGACTAGCGGGGAAGGTAGGACCTACAATGAGCAGTTCTTC. Its translation: CAISGGTSGEGRTYNEQFF.

This rearrangement joins TRBV6-4 to TRBJ2-3; no definite D call. The V end lost 5 bases, the J end lost 0 bases, and 6 bases lay between the germline ends. The CDR3 is 13 residues long. Germline V lookup: CDR1 MRHNA, CDR2 SNTAGT. CDR3 in DNA: TGTGCCAGCAGTTCTAAAAGCACAGATACGCAGTATTTT. This translates into CASSSKSTDTQYF.

This chain connects TRBV20-1 to TRBJ2-3; 9 bases are a match to TRBD2. The ends lost 3 bases at V and 2 bases at J; junction bases unmatched: 3. The CDR3 loop spans 14 amino acids. The germline gives CDR1 DFQATT, CDR2 SNEGSKA (reference sequence). The chain's CDR3 is CSASSGGNTDTQYF. Written as DNA, the CDR3 is TGCAGTGCTAGTAGCGGGGGCAACACAGATACGCAGTATTTT.

This chain joins TRBV23-1 and TRBJ1-4, with 10 bases identical to TRBD1. Being an ORF, TRBV23-1 has a function that is uncertain. The CDR3 loop spans 16 amino acids. J gave up 8 bases and V 0 bases, and 6 bases lay outside the gene matches. Here the CDR3 DNA reads TGCGCCAGCAGTCAATCAAGACAGGGGGCTAGCGAAAAACTGTTTTTT. It yields the protein CASSQSRQGASEKLFF.

The chain combines TRBV30 with TRBJ1-2, with D possibly TRBD1 on 5 matching bases. V lost 1 base and J lost 5, with 8 bases in between. Germline V gene data show CDR1 as GTSNPN and CDR2 as SVGIG (reference sequence). The CDR3 has 12 amino acids. The DNA for the CDR3 is TGTGCCTGGAGTGCCAGGGTATATGGCTACACCTTC. The encoded protein is CAWSARVYGYTF.

The CDR3 protein is CASSDRLDTEAFF. As DNA, the CDR3 is TGTGCCAGCAGCGATCGGTTGGACACTGAAGCTTTCTTT. The chain carries TRBV5-6 and TRBJ1-1; D is uncertain. The length of the CDR3 is 13 residues. CDR1 and CDR2 from the germline V gene are SGHDT and YYEEEE. The V and J ends lost 4 bases and 3 bases respectively, with 10 bases between them.

The rearrangement links TRBV5-1 to TRBJ2-3; D unresolved. The germline V and J ends were trimmed by 8 bases and 0 bases, with 13 bases remaining between them. Germline loops: CDR1 SGHRS, CDR2 YFSETQ. This CDR3 comprises 14 residues. The CDR3 DNA is TGCGCCAGGCCTACTGACTGCAGCACAGATACGCAGTATTTT. Its translation: CARPTDCSTDTQYF.

This rearrangement joins TRBV10-1 to TRBJ1-6, with a weak D call TRBD1 (5 bases). Trimming took 6 bases from V and 6 from J, leaving 18 bases between them. Germline CDR1 and CDR2: WNHNN and SYGVQD (reference sequence). This CDR3 comprises 16 residues. The CDR3 loop reads CASRGMVRRVNSPLHF. CDR3 sequence (DNA): TGCGCCAGCAGGGGCATGGTACGCAGGGTTAATTCACCCCTCCACTTT.

The gene calls are TRBV10-3 and TRBJ1-2, with D possibly TRBD1 on 5 matching bases. Germline loops: CDR1 ENHRY, CDR2 SYGVKD. The V end lost 8 bases, the J end lost 4 bases, and 11 bases lay between the germline ends. This CDR3 has 12 residues. CDR3 coding DNA: TGTGCCATCTCCGACAGCTCCTATGGCTACACCTTC. Its protein product is CAISDSSYGYTF.

The chain uses TRBV4-3 and TRBJ2-1; 8 positions agree with TRBD1. With 4 bases clipped from V and 4 bases from J, the junction kept 6 bases outside the gene matches. CDR1 and CDR2 (germline): LGHNA, YSLEER. CDR3 length: 15 amino acids. CDR3 in amino acids: CASSPQGATYNEQFF. The CDR3 DNA is TGCGCCAGCAGCCCGCAGGGGGCAACATACAATGAGCAGTTCTTC.

The count of this clone is one. The CDR3: CASSLDRINEKLFF. CDR3 in DNA: TGTGCCAGCAGTCTGGACAGGATTAATGAAAAACTGTTTTTT. The V gene is TRBV27, the J gene TRBJ1-4; 7 positions match TRBD1. Germline V CDR1 and CDR2: MNHEY, SMNVEV (reference sequence). Losses at the gene ends were 5 bases for V and 4 bases for J; bases not matched to a gene: 4. The CDR3 extends over 14 amino acids.

The CDR3 reads CASSRDRANSPLHF. CDR3 nucleotides: TGTGCCAGCAGTCGTGACAGGGCGAATTCACCCCTCCACTTT. The gene calls are TRBV3-1 (or the pseudogene TRBV3-2) and TRBJ1-6; 7 nucleotides agree with TRBD1. The germline V gene encodes CDR1 LGHDT and CDR2 YNNKEL (reference sequence). The CDR3 extends over 14 amino acids. V was pared by 6 bases and J by 7 bases, with 6 bases of the junction left unmatched.